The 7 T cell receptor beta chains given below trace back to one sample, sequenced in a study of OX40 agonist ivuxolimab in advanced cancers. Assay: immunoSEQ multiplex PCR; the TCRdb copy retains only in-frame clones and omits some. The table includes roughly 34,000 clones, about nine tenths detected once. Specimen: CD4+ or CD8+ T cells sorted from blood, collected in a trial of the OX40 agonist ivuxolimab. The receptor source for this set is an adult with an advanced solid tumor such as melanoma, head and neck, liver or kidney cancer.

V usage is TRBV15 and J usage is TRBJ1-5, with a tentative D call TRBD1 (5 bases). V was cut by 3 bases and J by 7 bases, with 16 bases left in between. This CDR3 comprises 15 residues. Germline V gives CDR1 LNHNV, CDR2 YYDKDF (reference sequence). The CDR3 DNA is TGTGCCACCAGCAGGGAAGGAGGGGCAGGACAGCCCCAGCATTTT. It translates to CATSREGGAGQPQHF.

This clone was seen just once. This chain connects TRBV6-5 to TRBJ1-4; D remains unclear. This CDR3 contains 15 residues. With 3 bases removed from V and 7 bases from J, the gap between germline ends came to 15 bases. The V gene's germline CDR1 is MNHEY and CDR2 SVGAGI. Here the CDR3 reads CASSYSGESSEKLFF. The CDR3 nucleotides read TGTGCCAGCAGTTATTCCGGGGAGTCGAGTGAAAAACTGTTTTTT.

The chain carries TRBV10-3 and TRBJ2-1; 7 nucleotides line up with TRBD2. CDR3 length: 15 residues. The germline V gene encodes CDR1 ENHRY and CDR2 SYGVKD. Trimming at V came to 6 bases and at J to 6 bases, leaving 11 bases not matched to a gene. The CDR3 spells CAISPGGLTSNEQFF. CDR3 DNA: TGTGCCATCAGCCCGGGAGGACTGACCTCCAATGAGCAGTTCTTC.

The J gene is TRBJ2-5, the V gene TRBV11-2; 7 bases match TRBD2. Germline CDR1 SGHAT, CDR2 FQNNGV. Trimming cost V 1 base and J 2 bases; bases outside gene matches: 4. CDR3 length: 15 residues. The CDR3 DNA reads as TGTGCCAGCAGCTTAGGGCGGGGGATTCAAGAGACCCAGTACTTC. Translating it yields CASSLGRGIQETQYF. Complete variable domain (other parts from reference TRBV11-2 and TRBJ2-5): EAGVAQSPRYKIIEKRQSVAFWCNPISGHATLYWYQQILGQGPKLLIQFQNNGVVDDSQLPKDRFSAERLKGVDSTLKIQPAKLEDSAVYLCASSLGRGIQETQYFGPGTRLLVL.

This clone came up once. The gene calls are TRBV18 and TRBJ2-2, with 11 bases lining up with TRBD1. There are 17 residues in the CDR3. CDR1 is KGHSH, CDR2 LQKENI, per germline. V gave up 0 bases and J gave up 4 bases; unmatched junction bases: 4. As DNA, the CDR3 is TGTGCCAGCTCACCACCGAGCGGGACAGGGGGCACCGGGGAGCTGTTTTTT. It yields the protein CASSPPSGTGGTGELFF.

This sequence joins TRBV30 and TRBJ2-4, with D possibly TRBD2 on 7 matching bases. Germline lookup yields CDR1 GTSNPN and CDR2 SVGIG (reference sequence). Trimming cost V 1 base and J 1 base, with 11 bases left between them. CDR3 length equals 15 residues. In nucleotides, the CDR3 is TGTGCCTGGAGTGAAGGGGGGGCCGCCAAAAACATTCAGTACTTC. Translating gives CAWSEGGAAKNIQYF.

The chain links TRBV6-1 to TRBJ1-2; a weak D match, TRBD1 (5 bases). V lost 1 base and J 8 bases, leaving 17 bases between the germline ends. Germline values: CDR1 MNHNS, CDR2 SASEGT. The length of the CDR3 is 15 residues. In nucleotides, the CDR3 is TGTGCCAGCAGTGAAGGGGGGTTGAGTCCTCGCGGCTACACCTTC. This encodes CASSEGGLSPRGYTF.